This T cell receptor (beta chain) was sequenced for a study of PD-1 blockade in classical Hodgkin lymphoma. Study-level findings and limits: By C4D1, diversity of CD4+ TCRs had risen significantly, whereas that of CD8+ TCRs had not.

Turning to this clone: No antigen is known for it.

Produced via immunoSEQ multiplex PCR; TCRdb's table is partial and in-frame only. The table lists approximately 160,000 clones, 78% of them singletons. Every single patient, without exception, relapsed after autologous stem cell transplantation, and brentuximab vedotin exposure varied. The sequence was collected from a human donor with classical Hodgkin lymphoma. The sample in question was peripheral blood mononuclear cells (PBMCs), obtained before the second cycle of nivolumab.

CDR3 amino acids: CASSLGRGKTGELFF. The CDR3 DNA reads TGTGCCAGCAGCTTAGGCAGGGGGAAGACCGGGGAGCTGTTTTTT. This chain joins TRBV7-2 and TRBJ2-2; 7 bases line up with TRBD1. Germline lookup yields CDR1 SGHTA and CDR2 FQGNSA. This CDR3 has 15 amino acids. After removal of 1 base from V and 5 bases from J, the junction contained 4 bases not matched to a gene.